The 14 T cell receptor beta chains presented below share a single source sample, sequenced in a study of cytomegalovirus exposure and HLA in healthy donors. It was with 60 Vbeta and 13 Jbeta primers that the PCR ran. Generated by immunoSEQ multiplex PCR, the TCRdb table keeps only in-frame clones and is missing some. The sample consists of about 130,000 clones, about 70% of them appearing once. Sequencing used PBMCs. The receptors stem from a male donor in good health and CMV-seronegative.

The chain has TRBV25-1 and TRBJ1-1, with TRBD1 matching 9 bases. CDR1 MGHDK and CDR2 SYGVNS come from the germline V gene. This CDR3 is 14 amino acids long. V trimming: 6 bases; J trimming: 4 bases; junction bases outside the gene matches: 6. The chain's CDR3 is CASSRTGVGTEAFF. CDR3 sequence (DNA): TGTGCCAGCAGCAGGACAGGGGTGGGCACTGAAGCTTTCTTT.

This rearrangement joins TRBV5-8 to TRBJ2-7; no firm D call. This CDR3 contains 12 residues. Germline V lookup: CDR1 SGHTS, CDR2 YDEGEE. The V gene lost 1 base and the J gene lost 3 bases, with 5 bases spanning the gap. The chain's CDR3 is CASSLSSYEQYF. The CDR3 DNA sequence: TGTGCCAGCAGCTTGTCCAGCTACGAGCAGTACTTC. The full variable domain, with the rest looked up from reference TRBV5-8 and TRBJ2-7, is EAGVTQSPTHLIKTRGQQATLRCSPISGHTSVYWYQQALGLGLQFLLWYDEGEERNRGNFPPRFSGRQFPNYSSELNVNALELEDSALYLCASSLSSYEQYFGPGTRLTVT.

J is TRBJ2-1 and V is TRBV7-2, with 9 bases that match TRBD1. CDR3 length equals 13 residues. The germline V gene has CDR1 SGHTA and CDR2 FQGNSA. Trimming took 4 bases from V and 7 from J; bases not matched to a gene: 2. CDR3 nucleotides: TGTGCCAGCAGCTCCGGGACAGGGAATGAGCAGTTCTTC. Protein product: CASSSGTGNEQFF.

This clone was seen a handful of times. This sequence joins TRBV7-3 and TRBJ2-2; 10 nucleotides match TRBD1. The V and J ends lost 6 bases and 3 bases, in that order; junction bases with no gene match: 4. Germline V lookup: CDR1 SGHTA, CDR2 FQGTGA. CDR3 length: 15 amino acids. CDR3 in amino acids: CASRAGTGDTGELFF. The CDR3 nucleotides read TGTGCCAGCAGGGCCGGGACAGGGGACACCGGGGAGCTGTTTTTT. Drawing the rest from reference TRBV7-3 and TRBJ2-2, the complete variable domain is GAGVSQTPSNKVTEKGKYVELRCDPISGHTALYWYRQSLGQGPEFLIYFQGTGAADDSGLPNDRFFAVRPEGSVSTLKIQRTERGDSAVYLCASRAGTGDTGELFFGEGSRLTVL.

This CDR3 is CASSSRGFIHQPQHF. For the CDR3, the DNA is TGTGCCAGCAGTTCCAGGGGGTTTATTCATCAGCCCCAGCATTTT. V is TRBV28 and J is TRBJ1-5, with TRBD1 matching 7 bases. The J segment lost 5 bases and the V segment lost 4 bases, leaving 8 bases of the junction unmatched. Germline V gives CDR1 MDHEN, CDR2 SYDVKM. CDR3 length: 15 amino acids.

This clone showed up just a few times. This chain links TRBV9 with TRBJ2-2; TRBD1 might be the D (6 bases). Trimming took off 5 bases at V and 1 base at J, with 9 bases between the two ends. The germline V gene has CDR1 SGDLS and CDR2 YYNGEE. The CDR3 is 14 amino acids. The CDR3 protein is CASRPGQNTGELFF. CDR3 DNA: TGTGCCAGCAGGCCGGGACAGAACACCGGGGAGCTGTTTTTT.

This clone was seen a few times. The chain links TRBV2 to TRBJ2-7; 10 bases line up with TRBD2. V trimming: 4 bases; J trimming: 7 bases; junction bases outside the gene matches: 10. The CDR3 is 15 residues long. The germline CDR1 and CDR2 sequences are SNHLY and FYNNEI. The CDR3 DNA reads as TGTGCCAGCAGTGGAGGACTAGCGGACAAGGGGGAGCAGTACTTC. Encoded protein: CASSGGLADKGEQYF.

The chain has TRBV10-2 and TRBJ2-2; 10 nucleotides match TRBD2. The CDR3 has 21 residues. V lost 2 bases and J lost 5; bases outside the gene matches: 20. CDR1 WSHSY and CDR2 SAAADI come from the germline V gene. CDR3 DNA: TGCGCCAGCAGTGAGGGCCCTTTAGCGGGAGGACGTAGTGGCTTGACCGGGGAGCTGTTTTTT. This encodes CASSEGPLAGGRSGLTGELFF.

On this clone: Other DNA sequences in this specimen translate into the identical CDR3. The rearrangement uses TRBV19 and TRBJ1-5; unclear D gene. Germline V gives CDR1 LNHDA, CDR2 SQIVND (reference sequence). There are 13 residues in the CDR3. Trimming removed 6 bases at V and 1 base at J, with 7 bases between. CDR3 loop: CASSLNSNQPQHF. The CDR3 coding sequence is TGTGCCAGTAGCCTAAACAGCAATCAGCCCCAGCATTTT.

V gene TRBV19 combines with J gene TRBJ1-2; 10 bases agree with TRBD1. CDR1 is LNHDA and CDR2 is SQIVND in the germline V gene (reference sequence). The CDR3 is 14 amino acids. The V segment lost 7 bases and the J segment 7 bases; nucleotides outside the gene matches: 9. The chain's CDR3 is CASTPTGGASGYTF. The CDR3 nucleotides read TGTGCCAGTACCCCGACAGGGGGCGCAAGTGGCTACACCTTC.

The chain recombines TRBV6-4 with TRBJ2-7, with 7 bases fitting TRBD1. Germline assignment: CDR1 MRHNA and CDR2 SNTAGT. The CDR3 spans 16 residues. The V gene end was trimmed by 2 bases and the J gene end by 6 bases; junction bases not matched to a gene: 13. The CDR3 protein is CASSDTPTGYRVEQYF. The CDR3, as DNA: TGTGCCAGCAGTGACACCCCGACAGGGTATCGGGTCGAGCAGTACTTC.

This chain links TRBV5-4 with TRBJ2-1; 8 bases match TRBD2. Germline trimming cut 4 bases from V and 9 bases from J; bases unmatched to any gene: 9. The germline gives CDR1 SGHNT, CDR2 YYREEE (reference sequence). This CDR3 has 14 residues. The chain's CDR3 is CASSPPGLVSEQFF. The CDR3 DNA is TGTGCCAGCAGCCCCCCGGGACTAGTTAGTGAGCAGTTCTTC.

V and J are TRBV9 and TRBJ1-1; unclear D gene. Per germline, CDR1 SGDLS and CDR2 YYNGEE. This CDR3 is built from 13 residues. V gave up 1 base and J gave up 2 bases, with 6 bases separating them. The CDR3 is CASSVQLNTEAFF. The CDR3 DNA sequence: TGTGCCAGCAGCGTACAGTTAAACACTGAAGCTTTCTTT.

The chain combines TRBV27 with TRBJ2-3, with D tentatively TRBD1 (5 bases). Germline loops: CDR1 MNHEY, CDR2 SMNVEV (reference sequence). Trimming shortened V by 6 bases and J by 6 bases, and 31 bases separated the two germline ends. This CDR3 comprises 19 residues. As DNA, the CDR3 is TGTGCCAGCAGATATATTGGGGCTGGGGCAGTCGAAGGCCTGGATACGCAGTATTTT. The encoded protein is CASRYIGAGAVEGLDTQYF.